The next 3 T cell receptor beta chains were all read from a single sample in a study of regulatory T cells in long-lasting Graves disease. Time point noted: newly diagnosed GD, antithyroid drugs for less than 3 months. RNA isolated from PBMCs was used to make the TCR library. According to the study, TCR beta libraries were built with iRepertoire HTBI primers and CDR3-region Arm-PCR. Via MiXCR, TCRdb re-called the multiplex PCR reads, giving one row per CDR3 protein. The sample has roughly 530,000 distinct CDR3 sequences, roughly a sixth seen once. Another study also made use of these data, one on T cells in Graves' hyperthyroidism and ophthalmopathy.

This specimen consisted of peripheral blood mononuclear cells (PBMCs), obtained at new diagnosis, from a patient treated with antithyroid drugs. The receptors shown here come from a woman in her forties or fifties with Graves disease.

The chain recombines TRBV29-1 with TRBJ1-2; D may be TRBD1 (6 bases). The CDR3 runs to 11 residues. Germline-derived CDR1 and CDR2 are SQVTM and ANQGSEA. V lost 7 bases, J lost 4 bases, and 10 bases lay in between. The DNA of the CDR3 is TGCAGCGCCCAGGGGTCCTATGGCTACACCTTC. Its translation: CSAQGSYGYTF.

This clonotype was seen a few times. Here the CDR3 reads CASSRGPPSTQYF. CDR3 nucleotides: TGCGCCAGCAGTCGTGGACCCCCTAGTACGCAGTATTTT. The chain joins TRBV4-1 to TRBJ2-3; no clear D gene. CDR3 length: 13 residues. The V gene lost 6 bases and the J gene lost 8 bases, with 15 bases spanning the gap. Germline V gene data show CDR1 as MGHRA and CDR2 as YSYEKL.

J is TRBJ1-2 and V is TRBV25-1; weak D call: TRBD1 (5 bases). Trimming took 5 bases from V and 3 from J, leaving 19 bases between them. The CDR3 extends over 16 amino acids. CDR1 and CDR2 (germline): MGHDK, SYGVNS. The chain's CDR3 is CASSRHQGGPDYGYTF. DNA of the CDR3: TGTGCCAGCAGTAGACACCAGGGAGGACCCGACTATGGCTACACCTTC.